A single sample is the source of the 10 T cell receptor beta chains below, sequenced in a study of beta chain features in type 1 diabetes. Study observations and caveats: For Type 1 diabetes patients, all four CD4+ subsets carried TCRB CDR3s that were moderately but significantly shorter.

Expressed TCRB transcripts were sequenced after all isolated RNA was converted to cDNA. Clones were sequenced by immunoSEQ multiplex PCR, and TCRdb holds only the in-frame ones, with some missing. The sample shows more than 100,000 clones, under 30% of them seen only once. No antigen has been assigned to these receptors. Sequencing was performed on central memory CD4+ T cells from blood. Every receptor here comes from a woman aged 18-29 years with type 1 diabetes.

The J gene is TRBJ1-4, the V gene TRBV7-2, with 11 nucleotides matching TRBD1. This CDR3 has 14 amino acids. Per germline, CDR1 SGHTA and CDR2 FQGNSA. J was trimmed by 7 bases and V by 4 bases; bases with no gene match: 2. CDR3 nucleotides: TGTGCCAGCAGCTCCGGGACAGGGGGTGAAAAACTGTTTTTT. Protein product: CASSSGTGGEKLFF. Full variable domain (missing parts from reference TRBV7-2 and TRBJ1-4): GAGVSQSPSNKVTEKGKDVELRCDPISGHTALYWYRQSLGQGLEFLIYFQGNSAPDKSGLPSDRFSAERTGGSVSTLTIQRTQQEDSAVYLCASSSGTGGEKLFFGSGTQLSVL.

The CDR3 DNA follows: TGTGCCAGCAGTGAATCTCAGGGGGGTTTTCATGGCTACACCTTC. It is translated as CASSESQGGFHGYTF. J is TRBJ1-2 and V is TRBV2, with 7 bases that match TRBD1. V dropped 2 bases and J dropped 6; count of bases not matched to a gene: 9. Germline V lookup: CDR1 SNHLY, CDR2 FYNNEI. CDR3 length: 15 amino acids.

This clone was observed a few times. The V call is TRBV7-2, the J call TRBJ2-6; D might be TRBD1 (6 bases). There are 17 residues in the CDR3. CDR1 is SGHTA, CDR2 FQGNSA, per germline. Trimming cost V 1 base and J 2 bases, with 12 bases left between them. The CDR3 sequence is CASSLVPSGAGANVLTF. The DNA for the CDR3 is TGTGCCAGCAGCTTAGTCCCTTCAGGGGCTGGGGCCAACGTCCTGACTTTC.

The chain has TRBV14 and TRBJ1-1; D perhaps matches TRBD1 (5 bases). CDR3 size: 16 residues. The ends were cut back, 0 bases at V and 1 base at J, with 12 bases in the middle. Per the germline V gene, CDR1 is SGHDN and CDR2 is FVKESK. The CDR3, as DNA: TGTGCCAGCAGCCAAGACAGGACAAGACCGAACACTGAAGCTTTCTTT. This codes for CASSQDRTRPNTEAFF.

This chain connects TRBV9 to TRBJ1-2; possible D gene TRBD1, 5 bases. The CDR3 runs 15 residues. Germline-derived CDR1 and CDR2 are SGDLS and YYNGEE. Trimming took 4 bases from V and 4 from J, leaving 17 bases between them. CDR3 sequence (DNA): TGTGCCAGCAGCCCTCAGGCCCAGGGTAGCTATGGCTACACCTTC. It encodes CASSPQAQGSYGYTF. Combining the CDR3 with reference TRBV9 and TRBJ1-2 gives the whole variable domain DSGVTQTPKHLITATGQRVTLRCSPRSGDLSVYWYQQSLDQGLQFLIQYYNGEERAKGNILERFSAQQFPDLHSELNLSSLELGDSALYFCASSPQAQGSYGYTFGSGTRLTVV.

The chain couples TRBV5-5 to TRBJ2-7; D ambiguous. The V gene lost 1 base and the J gene lost 3 bases, with 8 bases spanning the gap. From germline, CDR1 is SGHKS and CDR2 YYEKEE (reference sequence). The CDR3 is made up of 13 amino acids. The CDR3 protein is CASSLTPGYEQYV. The CDR3 DNA reads TGTGCCAGCAGCTTGACACCAGGCTACGAGCAGTACGTC.

This clone was counted a few times. The genes are TRBV11-2 and TRBJ1-1; D call uncertain. Germline CDR1 reads SGHAT; CDR2 reads FQNNGV. The CDR3 totals 13 residues. Trimming took off 1 base at V and 4 bases at J, with 7 bases between the two ends. This chain's CDR3 is CASSLGSVTEAFF. The CDR3 DNA sequence: TGTGCCAGCAGCTTAGGTTCGGTCACTGAAGCTTTCTTT.

This clone was counted between two and nine times. J is TRBJ2-1 and V is TRBV4-3; D call uncertain. From germline, CDR1 is LGHNA and CDR2 YSLEER. The CDR3 has 16 amino acids. The germline V and J ends were trimmed by 0 bases and 8 bases, with 17 bases remaining between them. The DNA of the CDR3 is TGCGCCAGCAGCCAAGATCCGGCCCCCCTGGGCCATGAGCAGTTCTTC. As protein: CASSQDPAPLGHEQFF.

The V gene is TRBV6-5, the J gene TRBJ1-1; perhaps TRBD1 as D (6 bases). The CDR3 is made up of 13 amino acids. V was shortened by 4 bases and J by 8 bases, with 14 bases between the two germline ends. The germline V gene has CDR1 MNHEY and CDR2 SVGAGI. The CDR3 spells CASSSQGRGEAFF. The CDR3 DNA follows: TGTGCCAGCAGTTCACAGGGTAGGGGCGAAGCTTTCTTT.

The sample holds a few counts of this clone. This sequence joins TRBV6-1 and TRBJ1-2; possibly TRBD1 for D (5 bases). V lost 3 bases, J lost 7 bases, and 6 bases lay in between. In germline, CDR1 is MNHNS, CDR2 SASEGT. The CDR3 sequence is 11 residues long. Here the CDR3 reads CASSETVGYTF. The CDR3 DNA reads as TGTGCCAGCAGTGAGACAGTTGGCTACACCTTC.